These 26 T cell receptor beta chains originate from one sample sequenced in a study of CD8 T cells in ankylosing spondylitis. General study points: Within ankylosing spondylitis blood, a TCR beta motif made up of seven or eight highly homologous variants appeared to be characteristic.

Each CDR3 protein gets one entry after TCRdb re-called the 5' RACE reads with MiXCR. The sample records some 800,000 distinct CDR3 sequences, around 11% being singletons. The antigens of these receptors remain unknown. Sequences were obtained from blood, either unsorted or a sorted T cell fraction (not recorded which). Receptors were obtained from a male donor with ankylosing spondylitis.

This clonotype was observed a few times. The chain carries TRBV28 and TRBJ2-7; D unclear. This CDR3 spans 13 amino acids. Germline-derived CDR1 and CDR2 are MDHEN and SYDVKM. Between the trimmed V and J ends, which lost 4 bases and 4 bases, there was a span of 11 bases. CDR3 loop: CASSSPRRYEQYF. As DNA, the CDR3 is TGTGCCAGCAGTTCCCCCCGACGGTACGAGCAGTACTTC. Full variable domain (rest looked up from reference TRBV28 and TRBJ2-7): DVKVTQSSRYLVKRTGEKVFLECVQDMDHENMFWYRQDPGLGLRLIYFSYDVKMKEKGDIPEGYSVSREKKERFSLILESASTNQTSMYLCASSSPRRYEQYFGPGTRLTVT.

This clonotype was recorded a few times. This chain links TRBV5-1 with TRBJ1-6; D is undetermined. The CDR3 has 13 amino acids. V shed 7 bases and J shed 8 bases, with 13 bases lying between them. Germline V gene sequence: CDR1 SGHRS, CDR2 YFSETQ. The DNA for the CDR3 is TGCGCCAGCGCCGCCGCTGAGGATTCACCCCTCCACTTT. Amino acid sequence: CASAAAEDSPLHF.

This clonotype was observed a handful of times. The chain joins TRBV6-6 to TRBJ1-1; the D is unclear. The V and J ends lost 2 bases and 10 bases respectively, with 5 bases between them. Germline CDR1 is MNHNY and CDR2 is SVGAGI (reference sequence). This CDR3 is built from 10 residues. CDR3 nucleotide sequence: TGTGCCAGCAGTTACGCGTCAGCTTTCTTT. Protein sequence: CASSYASAFF.

In this sample, this clonotype turned up a few times. The rearrangement uses TRBV7-2 and TRBJ1-2; TRBD1 might be the D (5 bases). CDR1 and CDR2 from the germline V gene are SGHTA and FQGNSA. With 7 bases removed from V and 4 bases from J, the gap between germline ends came to 13 bases. The CDR3 is 13 residues long. The CDR3 DNA sequence: TGTGCCAGCATGCGGGGGGGGAGCTATGGCTACACCTTC. It codes for CASMRGGSYGYTF.

The V and J genes are TRBV6-6 and TRBJ1-1; no clear D. The CDR3 length is 12 residues. V was cut by 7 bases and J by 0 bases, with 6 bases left in between. Per germline, CDR1 MNHNY and CDR2 SVGAGI (reference sequence). The CDR3 DNA sequence: TGTGCCAGCAACGCAGTGAACACTGAAGCTTTCTTT. This codes for CASNAVNTEAFF.

This clonotype was detected many times. This chain connects TRBV29-1 to TRBJ1-5; TRBD1 agrees at 7 bases. J was trimmed by 1 base and V by 7 bases; bases with no gene match: 10. Per germline, CDR1 SQVTM and CDR2 ANQGSEA. The CDR3 spans 15 residues. The CDR3 DNA reads TGCAGCGCCGCGACAGGGTTTGGGAGCAATCAGCCCCAGCATTTT. This translates into CSAATGFGSNQPQHF.

This clonotype was picked up a small number of times. The V and J genes are TRBV10-3 and TRBJ2-7; 8 bases agree with TRBD1. CDR1 is ENHRY and CDR2 is SYGVKD in the germline V gene. CDR3 length equals 12 residues. J lost 6 bases, V lost 9 bases, and 7 bases had no gene match. CDR3 loop: CAIKRTGSEQYF. Here the CDR3 DNA reads TGTGCCATTAAAAGGACAGGGTCCGAGCAGTACTTC.

The V and J genes are TRBV7-2 and TRBJ2-5; 8 bases agree with TRBD1. The ends lost 4 bases at V and 4 bases at J; junction bases unmatched: 5. The CDR3 spans 14 residues. Germline loops: CDR1 SGHTA, CDR2 FQGNSA. The CDR3 protein is CASSSTRGRETQYF. The CDR3 coding sequence is TGTGCCAGCAGCTCCACCAGGGGGCGAGAGACCCAGTACTTC.

This clonotype was seen many times. The V call is TRBV12-3 or TRBV12-4, the J call TRBJ2-3; a weak D match, TRBD1 (5 bases). The CDR3 loop spans 13 amino acids. V was trimmed by 5 bases and J by 5 bases, leaving 11 bases between them. This CDR3 reads CASSADSLDTQYF. CDR3 coding DNA: TGTGCCAGCAGTGCCGACAGCCTAGATACGCAGTATTTT.

This clonotype was observed many times. This chain uses TRBV7-9 with TRBJ2-2, with TRBD1 identical over 11 bases. The trim removed 5 bases at V and 0 bases at J, leaving 2 bases unmatched. The CDR3 loop spans 16 amino acids. Germline CDR1 is SEHNR and CDR2 is FQNEAQ (reference sequence). For the CDR3, the DNA is TGTGCCAGCAGCCAGGGACAGGGGGCGAACACCGGGGAGCTGTTTTTT. Amino acid sequence: CASSQGQGANTGELFF.

The rearrangement uses TRBV20-1 and TRBJ2-7, with a weak D call TRBD1 (6 bases). V was clipped by 3 bases and J by 5 bases, with 17 bases between them. Germline V CDR1 and CDR2: DFQATT, SNEGSKA (reference sequence). This CDR3 contains 14 residues. The CDR3: CSASPSTGLHEQYF. In DNA, the CDR3 is TGCAGTGCTAGTCCATCGACAGGTCTCCACGAGCAGTACTTC.

A few counts support this clonotype. The chain recombines TRBV20-1 with TRBJ2-5; TRBD2 is a possible D gene (5 bases). Trimming left V 1 base short and J 5 bases short, with 14 bases between. CDR1 and CDR2 from the germline V gene are DFQATT and SNEGSKA (reference sequence). The CDR3 consists of 14 residues. The CDR3 DNA reads TGCAGTGCTAGAGGTCCGGGGAGAATGGAGACCCAGTACTTC. Its protein product is CSARGPGRMETQYF.

In its sample, this clonotype was seen a few times. The chain couples TRBV12-3 or TRBV12-4 to TRBJ1-1; D gene unclear. The CDR3 has 11 residues. The V end was cut by 6 bases, the J end by 11 bases, with 13 bases between. The DNA of the CDR3 is TGTGCCAGCAGCCGTCTGGGCCGGGCTTTCTTT. This codes for CASSRLGRAFF.

This clonotype has a handful of counts. The rearrangement joins TRBV10-3 to TRBJ2-5; a possible D gene is TRBD1 (6 bases). The CDR3 sequence is 13 residues long. Looked up from germline, CDR1 is ENHRY and CDR2 is SYGVKD. The V gene lost 6 bases and the J gene lost 2 bases, with 10 bases spanning the gap. The CDR3 DNA sequence: TGTGCCATCAGGGACAGCCGGCAAGAGACCCAGTACTTC. This encodes CAIRDSRQETQYF.

This clonotype has at least ten counts. The chain uses TRBV20-1 and TRBJ1-1; D perhaps matches TRBD1 (5 bases). CDR1 and CDR2 (germline): DFQATT, SNEGSKA (reference sequence). Deletions cut 7 bases from V and 5 bases from J, with 14 bases between. The CDR3 totals 12 residues. In DNA, the CDR3 is TGCAGTGTCCCCAGGGTGGGGACTGAAGCTTTCTTT. Its protein is CSVPRVGTEAFF.

The sample holds a few counts of this clonotype. The chain couples TRBV20-1 to TRBJ2-5; D unresolved. The germline V and J ends were trimmed by 5 bases and 5 bases, with 15 bases remaining between them. This CDR3 spans 13 amino acids. The V gene's germline CDR1 is DFQATT and CDR2 SNEGSKA (reference sequence). CDR3 amino acids: CSALPVGFETQYF. The DNA of the CDR3 is TGCAGTGCTCTGCCTGTTGGTTTTGAGACCCAGTACTTC.

This clonotype was detected a few times. The chain recombines TRBV15 with TRBJ1-1; D may be TRBD1 (5 bases). Germline loops: CDR1 LNHNV, CDR2 YYDKDF (reference sequence). V lost 5 bases and J 13 bases, leaving 26 bases between the germline ends. The CDR3 contains 15 residues. The CDR3 nucleotides read TGTGCCACCAGCCCGGGGTGGGACGGGATTTCAGCGGTTTTCTTT. It specifies CATSPGWDGISAVFF. Full variable domain (outside the CDR3, taken from reference TRBV15 and TRBJ1-1): DAMVIQNPRYQVTQFGKPVTLSCSQTLNHNVMYWYQQKSSQAPKLLFHYYDKDFNNEADTPDNFQSRRPNTSFCFLDIRSPGLGDTAMYLCATSPGWDGISAVFFGQGTRLTVV.

The chain combines TRBV28 with TRBJ2-7; 12 bases are a match to TRBD2. The CDR3 is 15 residues long. V was pared by 5 bases and J by 4 bases, with 6 bases of the junction left unmatched. CDR1 MDHEN and CDR2 SYDVKM come from the germline V gene. The CDR3 nucleotides are TGTGCCAGCAGTACACTAGCGGGAGGAGCTTACGAGCAGTACTTC. Amino acid sequence: CASSTLAGGAYEQYF.

This clonotype was detected many times. The rearrangement joins TRBV14 to TRBJ2-3, with D perhaps TRBD1 (7 bases). This CDR3 spans 13 amino acids. V gave up 4 bases and J gave up 5 bases, with 10 bases separating them. The V gene's germline CDR1 is SGHDN and CDR2 FVKESK. The CDR3, as DNA: TGTGCCAGCAGCCGGCAGGGGGGAGATACGCAGTATTTT. It codes for CASSRQGGDTQYF.

The rearrangement links TRBV6-2 or TRBV6-3 to TRBJ2-1; either TRBD1 or TRBD2 may supply D (7 bases each). Germline-derived CDR1 and CDR2 are MNHEY and SVGEGT. This CDR3 is built from 15 residues. Between the trimmed V and J ends, which lost 7 bases and 5 bases, there was a span of 18 bases. The CDR3 DNA is TGTGCCAGCATTCCGCAGGGGGGGGTACACAATGAGCAGTTCTTC. The encoded protein is CASIPQGGVHNEQFF.

This clonotype was seen more than once but under ten times. V and J are TRBV5-1 and TRBJ1-6; unclear D gene. Deletions cut 2 bases from V and 7 bases from J, with 10 bases between. Germline V gene lookup returns CDR1 SGHRS and CDR2 YFSETQ. The CDR3 consists of 14 residues. As DNA, the CDR3 is TGCGCCAGCAGCTTCCCCAGTACGAATTCACCCCTCCACTTT. Amino acids: CASSFPSTNSPLHF.

The chain uses TRBV29-1 and TRBJ2-1; D may be TRBD2 (7 bases). The CDR3 runs to 14 residues. Trimming shortened V by 8 bases and J by 3 bases, and 17 bases separated the two germline ends. Germline CDR1 and CDR2: SQVTM and ANQGSEA. The CDR3 DNA reads as TGCAGCTCCGCTCGAGGGGGGGTCTACAATGAGCAGTTCTTC. Translation: CSSARGGVYNEQFF.

The table lists this clonotype with a few counts. CDR3 residues: CASSPLANTQYF. CDR3 DNA: TGTGCCAGCAGCCCGCTAGCGAATACGCAGTATTTT. The chain uses TRBV11-2 and TRBJ2-3; a weak D match, TRBD2 (6 bases). The CDR3 totals 12 residues. Germline lookup yields CDR1 SGHAT and CDR2 FQNNGV. V gave up 5 bases and J gave up 7 bases, with 10 bases separating them.

The V and J genes are TRBV24-1 and TRBJ1-2, with unresolved D. CDR3 length: 12 residues. V lost 4 bases and J 8 bases, leaving 10 bases between the germline ends. The germline gives CDR1 KGHDR, CDR2 SFDVKD. The CDR3 protein is CATSDLGSGYTF. CDR3 sequence (DNA): TGTGCCACCAGTGACCTGGGGTCCGGCTACACCTTC.

Ten or more counts support this clonotype. V gene TRBV20-1 combines with J gene TRBJ2-3; 13 nucleotides agree with TRBD2. Trimming took 4 bases from V and 3 from J; bases not matched to a gene: 4. In germline, CDR1 is DFQATT, CDR2 SNEGSKA (reference sequence). This CDR3 contains 15 residues. The chain's CDR3 is CSANGLAGVTDTQYF. Written as DNA, the CDR3 is TGCAGTGCTAATGGACTAGCGGGAGTTACAGATACGCAGTATTTT.

J is TRBJ1-2 and V is TRBV6-5; tentatively, D is TRBD1 (5 bases). The CDR3 covers 15 residues. CDR1 is MNHEY, CDR2 SVGAGI, per germline. V was clipped by 2 bases and J by 9 bases, with 19 bases between them. The DNA for the CDR3 is TGTGCCAGCAGTTACGGGGGAAAGGCCCTTGGGAGCTACACCTTC. It yields the protein CASSYGGKALGSYTF.